This T cell receptor beta chain was found in a study of T-cell memory formation after mild COVID-19. On the study more broadly: Among the donors, TCR clusters were largely specific to each donor.

TCRdb ran MiXCR on the 5' RACE reads and lists one entry per CDR3 protein. Altogether 100,000 to 120,000 distinct CDR3 sequences are present, roughly a sixth being singletons, with the ten largest covering about 6%. Germline loops: CDR1 SGHRS, CDR2 YFSETQ. V was clipped by 0 bases and J by 2 bases, with 9 bases between them. This CDR3 contains 15 residues. This clonotype appeared many times. Sequences were obtained from PBMCs or a T cell subset sorted from them (not recorded which). The V call is TRBV5-1, the J call TRBJ2-1; a possible D gene is TRBD1 (6 bases). The sequence was obtained from a man aged 18 to 35 who had mild COVID-19 (a few samples of this study predate the infection). Cell type and time point are not known. The CDR3 region is CASSLAQGTYNEQFF. The CDR3 DNA follows: TGCGCCAGCAGCTTGGCGCAGGGGACCTACAATGAGCAGTTCTTC.